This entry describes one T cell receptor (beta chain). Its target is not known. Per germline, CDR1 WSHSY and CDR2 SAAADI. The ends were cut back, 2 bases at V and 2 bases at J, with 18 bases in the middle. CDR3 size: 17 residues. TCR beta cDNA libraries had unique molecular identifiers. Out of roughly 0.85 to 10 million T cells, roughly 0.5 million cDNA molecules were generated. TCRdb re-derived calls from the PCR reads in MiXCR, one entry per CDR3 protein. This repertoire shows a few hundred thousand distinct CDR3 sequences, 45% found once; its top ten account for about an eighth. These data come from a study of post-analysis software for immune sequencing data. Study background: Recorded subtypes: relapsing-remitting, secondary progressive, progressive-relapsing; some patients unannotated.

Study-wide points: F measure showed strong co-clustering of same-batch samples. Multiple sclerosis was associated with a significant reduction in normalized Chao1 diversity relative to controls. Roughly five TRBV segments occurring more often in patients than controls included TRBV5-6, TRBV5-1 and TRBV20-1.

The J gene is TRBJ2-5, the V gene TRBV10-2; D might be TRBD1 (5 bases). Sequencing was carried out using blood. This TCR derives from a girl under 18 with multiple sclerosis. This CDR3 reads CASSEPPDSVLQETQYF. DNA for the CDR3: TGCGCCAGCAGTGAGCCTCCCGACAGCGTATTACAAGAGACCCAGTACTTC.